The following is a T cell receptor beta chain sequence with its context. The sample originates from a study of monozygotic twins with inflammatory bowel disease. TCRalpha along with TCRbeta cDNA was subjected to two nested PCRs lasting roughly 17 and 9 cycles. With the 5' RACE reads reprocessed, TCRdb shows one record per CDR3 protein and no DNA. The table counts 160,000 or so distinct CDR3 sequences; 2.4% lies in the top ten. Material for sequencing was blood. This receptor was taken from a human donor with ulcerative colitis or Crohn's disease, or a healthy co-twin of an affected twin (not recorded which).

CDR3 region: CASSWPGETGANVLTF. V is TRBV5-4 and J is TRBJ2-6; TCRdb reports TRBD1, a call that lacks DNA to check it against. CDR1 is SGHNT, CDR2 YYREEE, per germline (reference sequence). The CDR3 consists of 16 residues.